These 31 T cell receptor beta chains were sequenced from one sample in a study of blood T cell repertoires in COVID-19. Profiling relied on immunoSEQ multiplex PCR, and the TCRdb table lists in-frame clones only, not all of them. The table lists about 350,000 clones, roughly 90% of them singletons. The material sequenced was PBMCs or T cells enriched from blood (not recorded which). The receptor set was obtained from a woman aged 25 to 39 who had been exposed to COVID-19.

This chain connects TRBV6-6 to TRBJ2-7; no definite D call. The germline gives CDR1 MNHNY, CDR2 SVGAGI (reference sequence). The CDR3 runs to 14 residues. V was cut by 4 bases and J by 5 bases, with 15 bases left in between. CDR3 amino acids: CASSSDTEPDEQYF. The CDR3 nucleotides read TGTGCCAGCAGTTCCGACACCGAACCCGACGAGCAGTACTTC.

The genes are TRBV4-2 and TRBJ2-5, with 7 bases identical to TRBD2. Germline V gene data show CDR1 as LGHNA and CDR2 as YNFKEQ. The CDR3 is 14 residues long. The V and J ends lost 1 base and 4 bases, in that order; junction bases with no gene match: 3. The CDR3 DNA follows: TGTGCCAGCAGCCAAGTCGGGGGGAGAGAGACCCAGTACTTC. This encodes CASSQVGGRETQYF.

The CDR3 DNA reads as TGTGCCAGCAGTTTAGAATTCAGTGAAGCTTTCTTT. Residues: CASSLEFSEAFF. V and J are TRBV28 and TRBJ1-1; D is ambiguous. Germline V lookup: CDR1 MDHEN, CDR2 SYDVKM. This CDR3 has 12 amino acids. Deletions cut 2 bases from V and 7 bases from J, with 8 bases between.

The chain has TRBV30 and TRBJ1-5, with TRBD1 identical over 7 bases. The CDR3 sequence is 13 residues long. Germline trimming cut 3 bases from V and 5 bases from J; bases unmatched to any gene: 4. Germline V gene lookup returns CDR1 GTSNPN and CDR2 SVGIG (reference sequence). CDR3 DNA: TGTGCCTGGAGCCGACAGGGCTATCAGCCCCAGCATTTT. This translates into CAWSRQGYQPQHF.

This chain uses TRBV7-3 with TRBJ1-3, with 9 bases matching TRBD1. The CDR3 has 17 residues. Trimming took 2 bases from V and 2 from J; bases not matched to a gene: 7. Germline CDR1 is SGHTA and CDR2 is FQGTGA. In nucleotides, the CDR3 is TGTGCCAGCAGCTTAGACCCGACAGGGGGTACTGGAAACACCATATATTTT. Its translation is CASSLDPTGGTGNTIYF.

This chain connects TRBV29-1 to TRBJ2-6; TRBD1 is a possible D gene (6 bases). Trimming stripped 0 bases from V and 2 bases from J, with 17 bases between. Germline V CDR1 and CDR2: SQVTM, ANQGSEA. This CDR3 contains 18 residues. DNA for the CDR3: TGCAGCGTTGAAGATAGGGACACAACCTCCGCTGGGGCCAACGTCCTGACTTTC. Its translation: CSVEDRDTTSAGANVLTF.

This chain links TRBV28 with TRBJ1-2; D is uncertain. The V end was cut by 5 bases, the J end by 5 bases, with 9 bases between. Germline V gives CDR1 MDHEN, CDR2 SYDVKM. The CDR3 runs 12 residues. In nucleotides, the CDR3 is TGTGCCAGCAGTGTAGACACATATGGCTACACCTTC. Residues: CASSVDTYGYTF.

This chain uses TRBV2 with TRBJ2-3, with 8 nucleotides matching TRBD2. Germline CDR1 and CDR2: SNHLY and FYNNEI. After removal of 10 bases from V and 3 bases from J, the junction contained 9 bases not matched to a gene. The CDR3 is made up of 14 amino acids. CDR3 nucleotide sequence: TGTGCCACCCAGCGGGAGTTGAAGACAGATACGCAGTATTTT. Protein: CATQRELKTDTQYF.

In nucleotides, the CDR3 is TGTGCCAGCAGCCCCCGGGGGGCCTCCTACAATGAGCAGTTCTTC. Protein product: CASSPRGASYNEQFF. This chain joins TRBV7-9 and TRBJ2-1, with D tentatively TRBD2 (7 bases). V was clipped by 5 bases and J by 0 bases, with 11 bases between them. The CDR3 sequence is 15 residues long. Germline CDR1 reads SEHNR; CDR2 reads FQNEAQ (reference sequence). Drawing the rest from reference TRBV7-9 and TRBJ2-1, the complete variable domain is DTGVSQNPRHKITKRGQNVTFRCDPISEHNRLYWYRQTLGQGPEFLTYFQNEAQLEKSRLLSDRFSAERPKGSFSTLEIQRTEQGDSAMYLCASSPRGASYNEQFFGPGTRLTVL.

V is TRBV19 and J is TRBJ2-4; TRBD1 aligns across 8 bases. The ends lost 0 bases at V and 1 base at J; junction bases unmatched: 5. The germline V gene encodes CDR1 LNHDA and CDR2 SQIVND (reference sequence). The CDR3 covers 17 residues. CDR3: CASSIDRTGLAKNIQYF. The CDR3 DNA sequence: TGTGCCAGTAGTATAGATCGGACAGGGCTGGCCAAAAACATTCAGTACTTC.

J is TRBJ2-2 and V is TRBV6-5, with a possible D match to TRBD1 (6 bases). Germline CDR1 reads MNHEY; CDR2 reads SVGAGI. The CDR3 is 15 amino acids. Between the trimmed V and J ends, which lost 5 bases and 2 bases, there was a span of 12 bases. The CDR3 coding sequence is TGTGCCAGCAGTACGACAGGAGTTAACACCGGGGAGCTGTTTTTT. It specifies CASSTTGVNTGELFF.

The V and J genes are TRBV27 and TRBJ2-7; 10 nucleotides agree with TRBD2. Looked up from germline, CDR1 is MNHEY and CDR2 is SMNVEV (reference sequence). Germline trimming cut 5 bases from V and 5 bases from J; bases unmatched to any gene: 6. The CDR3 contains 14 residues. The CDR3 DNA is TGTGCCAGCAGTAACCTAGCGGGAGTGCACGAGCAGTACTTC. This sequence encodes CASSNLAGVHEQYF.

The chain employs TRBV12-3 or TRBV12-4 and TRBJ2-5, with a possible D match to TRBD1 (6 bases). V was cut by 6 bases and J by 5 bases, with 13 bases left in between. The CDR3 sequence is 13 residues long. The CDR3 DNA sequence: TGTGCCAGCAGGGTAAGGGGGAAGGAGACCCAGTACTTC. This sequence encodes CASRVRGKETQYF.

This chain links TRBV5-1 with TRBJ1-4; unclear D gene. The ends were cut back, 0 bases at V and 7 bases at J, with 10 bases in the middle. CDR3 length: 14 residues. Germline-derived CDR1 and CDR2 are SGHRS and YFSETQ. CDR3 protein: CASSLGLSGEKLFF. The CDR3 nucleotides read TGCGCCAGCAGCTTGGGTCTCAGCGGTGAAAAACTGTTTTTT.

As regards this clone: Other DNA sequences within the sample encode an identical CDR3. The CDR3 DNA is TGTGCCAGCAGTTCGGGGTACGAGCAGTACTTC. Encoded protein: CASSSGYEQYF. The gene calls are TRBV12-3 or TRBV12-4 and TRBJ2-7; TRBD2 is a possible D gene (5 bases). Trimming removed 4 bases from V and 4 bases from J, with 5 bases in between. This CDR3 region has 11 residues.

The V call is TRBV4-2, the J call TRBJ2-1; 7 positions match TRBD2. Looked up from germline, CDR1 is LGHNA and CDR2 is YNFKEQ. Trimming at V came to 2 bases and at J to 0 bases, leaving 4 bases not matched to a gene. The CDR3 loop spans 16 amino acids. The CDR3 spells CASSQSVAGSYNEQFF. CDR3 nucleotide sequence: TGTGCCAGCAGCCAAAGCGTAGCGGGCTCCTACAATGAGCAGTTCTTC.

V and J are TRBV6-4 and TRBJ2-7, with 10 positions matching TRBD2. The CDR3 is made up of 18 amino acids. Unmatched junction bases numbered 22, after V lost 8 bases and J lost 6 bases. CDR1 is MRHNA and CDR2 is SNTAGT in the germline V gene. In nucleotides, the CDR3 is TGTGCCAGCCCCTCCCCGGGTCACCTAGCGGGAGTTACCTCCGAGCAGTACTTC. Its protein product is CASPSPGHLAGVTSEQYF.

The chain links TRBV4-1 to TRBJ2-1, with a possible D match to TRBD1 (7 bases). Germline CDR1 MGHRA, CDR2 YSYEKL. The CDR3 is 16 amino acids. The V end lost 2 bases, the J end lost 3 bases, and 14 bases lay between the germline ends. Written as DNA, the CDR3 is TGCGCCAGCAGCCAATGGGGGGACAGACTCTACAATGAGCAGTTCTTC. Protein product: CASSQWGDRLYNEQFF.

The chain employs TRBV7-9 and TRBJ1-5; 8 positions agree with TRBD1. Trimming at V came to 3 bases and at J to 6 bases, leaving 4 bases not matched to a gene. The CDR3 sequence is 14 residues long. CDR1 is SEHNR, CDR2 FQNEAQ, per germline (reference sequence). As DNA, the CDR3 is TGTGCCAGCAGCTTTGCAGGGGGCATTCAGCCCCAGCATTTT. Protein sequence: CASSFAGGIQPQHF.

V is TRBV7-9 and J is TRBJ1-2, with 8 positions matching TRBD1. The V gene end was trimmed by 5 bases and the J gene end by 8 bases; junction bases not matched to a gene: 7. The germline V gene has CDR1 SEHNR and CDR2 FQNEAQ (reference sequence). The CDR3 sequence is 13 residues long. The CDR3: CASSHRQGLGYTF. The CDR3 DNA reads as TGTGCCAGCAGCCACCGACAGGGGTTAGGCTACACCTTC.

The chain recombines TRBV28 with TRBJ2-7; D is possibly TRBD2 (6 bases). The ends were cut back, 4 bases at V and 4 bases at J, with 17 bases in the middle. CDR1 MDHEN and CDR2 SYDVKM come from the germline V gene. This CDR3 is built from 15 residues. CDR3 nucleotides: TGTGCCAGCAGTTCCCGGGACCGGGACTTATACGAGCAGTACTTC. Amino acid sequence: CASSSRDRDLYEQYF.

The V gene is TRBV28, the J gene TRBJ2-7, with D possibly being TRBD2 (5 bases). The CDR3 is 15 amino acids. Deletions cut 6 bases from V and 6 bases from J, with 21 bases between. Germline values: CDR1 MDHEN, CDR2 SYDVKM. CDR3 in amino acids: CASSPPFGVLSEQYF. CDR3 nucleotide sequence: TGTGCCAGCAGCCCCCCATTCGGGGTGCTTAGCGAGCAGTACTTC.

The gene calls are TRBV10-1 and TRBJ2-1; 7 bases are shared with TRBD1. Germline assignment: CDR1 WNHNN and CDR2 SYGVQD (reference sequence). This CDR3 is built from 14 residues. The ends lost 3 bases at V and 5 bases at J; junction bases unmatched: 4. The CDR3 nucleotides read TGCGCCAGCAGTGACCGGGACAGAGACAATGAGCAGTTCTTC. Residues: CASSDRDRDNEQFF.

This clone was counted a single time. CDR3 sequence reads: CASGLVPGLAGGSLYEQYF. The CDR3 region has the DNA TGTGCTAGTGGTTTGGTACCAGGACTAGCGGGAGGGAGCCTCTACGAGCAGTACTTC. This chain links TRBV12-5 with TRBJ2-7; TRBD2 matches at 15 bases. V lost 0 bases to trimming and J lost 3 bases; unmatched junction nucleotides: 9. CDR3 size: 19 residues. Germline V lookup: CDR1 LGHNT, CDR2 FRNRAP.

The chain combines TRBV28 with TRBJ2-3; tentatively, D is TRBD2 (7 bases). The germline V gene has CDR1 MDHEN and CDR2 SYDVKM. The CDR3 spans 12 residues. V gave up 5 bases and J gave up 8 bases, with 11 bases separating them. The CDR3 loop reads CASSVRGGTQYF. CDR3 in DNA: TGTGCCAGCAGTGTAAGGGGGGGTACGCAGTATTTT.

V usage is TRBV6-5 and J usage is TRBJ2-7; no clear D gene. This CDR3 comprises 12 residues. Germline loops: CDR1 MNHEY, CDR2 SVGAGI. Trimming shortened V by 5 bases and J by 6 bases, and 11 bases separated the two germline ends. CDR3 in DNA: TGTGCCAGCAGTCGTCGGAGCCCCGAGCAGTACTTC. Translated: CASSRRSPEQYF.

This rearrangement joins TRBV28 to TRBJ2-1, with TRBD2 identical over 12 bases. Germline V CDR1 and CDR2: MDHEN, SYDVKM. This CDR3 region has 15 residues. The V gene end was trimmed by 5 bases and the J gene end by 9 bases; junction bases not matched to a gene: 8. The CDR3 nucleotides are TGTGCCAGCAGTCCGACTAGCGGGAGAGTAGGTGAGCAGTTCTTC. This encodes CASSPTSGRVGEQFF.

The chain recombines TRBV5-8 with TRBJ2-7, with TRBD1 matching 10 bases. Trimming removed 4 bases from V and 5 bases from J; junction bases left unmatched: 18. The CDR3 spans 18 residues. CDR1 is SGHTS and CDR2 is YDEGEE in the germline V gene. The CDR3 is CASSLPLKDRGYRNEQYF. The CDR3, as DNA: TGTGCCAGCAGCCTCCCCTTAAAGGACAGGGGGTATCGGAACGAGCAGTACTTC.

This chain uses TRBV5-1 with TRBJ2-2, with 7 bases identical to TRBD1. CDR1 and CDR2 from the germline V gene are SGHRS and YFSETQ. The trim removed 4 bases at V and 0 bases at J, leaving 6 bases unmatched. CDR3 length: 16 residues. Here the CDR3 DNA reads TGCGCCAGCAGCCCACGGGACAGATCGAACACCGGGGAGCTGTTTTTT. Translated, it gives CASSPRDRSNTGELFF.

The chain has TRBV29-1 and TRBJ2-1; 11 nucleotides agree with TRBD2. This CDR3 comprises 17 residues. V shed 4 bases, J shed 0 bases, and the junction held 8 bases outside the gene matches. Germline-derived CDR1 and CDR2 are SQVTM and ANQGSEA. CDR3: CSVAGLAEGSSYNEQFF. Written as DNA, the CDR3 is TGCAGCGTTGCGGGACTAGCGGAGGGGAGCTCCTACAATGAGCAGTTCTTC.

The chain combines TRBV29-1 with TRBJ1-2; D gene unclear. Germline CDR1 is SQVTM and CDR2 is ANQGSEA. This CDR3 region has 13 residues. Trimming left V 6 bases short and J 2 bases short, with 13 bases between. The CDR3 loop is CSVLRSENYGYTF. The CDR3 DNA reads TGCAGCGTCCTAAGGAGTGAGAACTATGGCTACACCTTC.